These T cell receptor beta chains were read from a single sample in a study of cytotoxic CD8 clonotypes in ibrutinib-treated CLL. Sequencing used immunoSEQ multiplex PCR; TCRdb keeps in-frame clones, though not all of them. The sample has roughly 250,000 clones; roughly 70% are singletons. The specimen comprised PBMCs, sampled after 24 months of ibrutinib treatment. These receptors all come from a human donor with chronic lymphocytic leukemia. CDR3s leave out the opening cysteine and the closing phenylalanine or tryptophan. Fields, in order: CDR3 protein, V gene, CDR3 length, D gene. The D gene is left open where the match is weak.

ASSLRRLKNEQY TRBV28 12 -
ASSLVIGVNTEAF TRBV7-9 13 -
AWSADRGLYSNQPQH TRBV30 15 TRBD1
RWTGDYGYT TRBV20-1 9 TRBD1
ASSLAGQGGEKLF TRBV5-6 13 -
ASRTNLGLYNEQF TRBV5-1 13 -
ASSLESLTSYEQY TRBV11-2 13 -
ASSLGSGTYNEQF TRBV11-1 13 -
ASRPSRAIEIEETQY TRBV27 15 -
ATSRDNSKGDTQY TRBV15 13 -
ASRRAGGDIDTQY TRBV2 13 TRBD2
ASSLGEGYNEQF TRBV5-6 12 -
ASSPRNGYEQY TRBV7-8 11 -
ASSSQAGAGYEQY TRBV5-1 13 TRBD2
SVDVGLEQY TRBV29-1 9 -
ASSPGSKRELF TRBV18 11 -
ASSPGHGYEQY TRBV28 11 -
ASNVGTGGLEAF TRBV4-1 12 TRBD1
ASSKAVTGEDEQF TRBV11-2 13 -
ASSLTGFYEAF TRBV5-1 11 -
ASSQDVQGAQPQH TRBV4-2 13 -
AWEGDYEQY TRBV30 9 -
ASSFPTGSYGYT TRBV5-1 12 -
ASSPNMGTEAF TRBV7-7 11 -
ASSSGWNTEAF TRBV28 11 -
ASSFLRQPQH TRBV28 10 -
ASSLEGSAETQY TRBV7-9 12 -
ASSSYTLAGDTGELF TRBV7-9 15 TRBD2
ATSLAGELFNEQF TRBV7-6 13 TRBD2
ASRGDEGRDTQY TRBV28 12 -
ASSLNPPRGTHEQY TRBV7-6 14 -
ASSLRTSGRADTQY TRBV27 14 TRBD2
ASSAWDREIGELF TRBV9 13 TRBD1
SARGPSYVEEQY TRBV29-1 12 -
ASSGGSVYEQY TRBV7-9 11 -
AWEVWAKSNEQF TRBV2 12 -
ASSLEALGYGYT TRBV18 12 -
ASTGGEKF TRBV28 8 -
ASSLGTEIDTQY TRBV5-1 12 TRBD1
ASSYGSSGSNEQF TRBV27 13 TRBD2
ASRPTGLGYGYT TRBV28 12 -
ASSVAPGYEQY TRBV9 11 -
ASSWPGSTEQY TRBV28 11 -
ASSPGQGVREQY TRBV16 12 TRBD1
ASSSSTIQSQF TRBV19 11 -
ASSARLAGEPQETQY TRBV7-8 15 TRBD2
ASSDGTVTNEKLF TRBV5-1 13 -
ASSPRTGK TRBV9 8 -
ASSYSVTEQY TRBV6-6 10 -
SVQDRGNTEAF TRBV29-1 11 TRBD1
ASSNGTSGKNEQF TRBV5-1 13 TRBD2
ASSSTPGGGYEQY TRBV28 13 TRBD1
ASSVGQSGGEPQH TRBV9 13 TRBD1